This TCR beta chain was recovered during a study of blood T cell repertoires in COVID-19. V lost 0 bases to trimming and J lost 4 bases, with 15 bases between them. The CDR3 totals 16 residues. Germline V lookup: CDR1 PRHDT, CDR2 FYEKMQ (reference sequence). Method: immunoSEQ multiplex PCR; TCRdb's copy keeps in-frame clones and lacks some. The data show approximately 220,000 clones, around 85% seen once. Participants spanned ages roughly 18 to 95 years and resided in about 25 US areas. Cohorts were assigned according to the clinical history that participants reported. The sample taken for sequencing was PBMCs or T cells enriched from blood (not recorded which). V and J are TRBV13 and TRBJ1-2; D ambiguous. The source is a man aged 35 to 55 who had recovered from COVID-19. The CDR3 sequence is CASSLGSLAARYGYTF. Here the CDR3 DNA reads TGTGCCAGCAGCTTAGGGTCCTTGGCGGCGCGCTATGGCTACACCTTC.